This T cell receptor beta chain is drawn from a study of molecular identifiers for immune sequencing clone quantification. Study results and caveats: Molecules of identical TCR sharing a barcode could underestimate highly expanded clone sizes.

This clonotype was observed many times. The antigen is not known. Trimming cost V 5 bases and J 8 bases; bases outside gene matches: 11. CDR1 and CDR2 (germline): MNHEY, SMNVEV (reference sequence). The CDR3 totals 15 residues. Previously described methods with listed TCR primers produced the bulk TCR libraries. Via MiXCR, TCRdb re-called the PCR reads, giving one row per CDR3 protein. Of hundreds of thousands of distinct CDR3 sequences in the sample, roughly 27% were seen once. Libraries from naive CD8 cells were generated from 20,000 to 1,000,000 sorted cells (with 10%, 30% or 50% RNA). The rearrangement uses TRBV27 and TRBJ1-4; 7 positions match TRBD1. The clonotype originates from a human donor in good health. Some libraries in this study had Jurkat cell RNA spiked in. Source material: naive CD8+ T cells from blood, with Jurkat cell RNA spiked in. Subset defined: FACS-sorted CD8+CD4-CCR7+CD45RA+ naive T cells. CDR3 sequence reads: CASSTQGTWGEKLFF. CDR3 coding DNA: TGTGCCAGCAGTACACAGGGGACCTGGGGCGAAAAACTGTTTTTT. Combining the CDR3 with reference TRBV27 and TRBJ1-4 gives the whole variable domain EAQVTQNPRYLITVTGKKLTVTCSQNMNHEYMSWYRQDPGLGLRQIYYSMNVEVTDKGDVPEGYKVSRKEKRNFPLILESPSPNQTSLYFCASSTQGTWGEKLFFGSGTQLSVL.